This TCR beta chain was found in a study of CD8+ T cells in alopecia areata. Findings of the study overall: Unlike in mice, where it was clearer, TCR sharing across patients was less clear, possibly HLA-related.

The CDR3 has 12 amino acids. V lost 4 bases and J lost 5; bases outside the gene matches: 4. From germline, CDR1 is GTSNPN and CDR2 SVGIG (reference sequence). Comments on this clone: Antigen unknown.

RNA was extracted and reverse transcribed into cDNA as the sequencing template. Using immunoSEQ multiplex PCR, the repertoire was profiled, and TCRdb retains in-frame clones only, with some absent. The profile covers more than 200,000 clones, with 65% to 70% appearing a single time and around 1.2% taken by the ten largest. The starting material was CD4+ T cells sorted from blood, obtained at week 0. The chain carries TRBV30 and TRBJ1-2, with 7 positions matching TRBD1. This clonotype was obtained from a human donor with alopecia areata. CDR3 residues: CAWTQGEYGYTF. The CDR3 region has the DNA TGTGCCTGGACCCAGGGGGAATATGGCTACACCTTC.